This is a list of T cell receptor beta chains from one sample in a study of shared clonotypes between healthy human individuals. The table came from immunoSEQ multiplex PCR; TCRdb's copy has only in-frame clones and leaves some out. Seen here are some 2,000,000 clones, more than 90% observed once, and the top ten hold roughly 0.13%. The sample was naive CD4+ T cells sorted from blood. These receptors all stem from a young man in good health. CDR3s include the opening cysteine and the closing phenylalanine or tryptophan. D genes are given only for firm matches. The size field is filled for only some rows; it gives once, few, many or a size class.

V gene	D gene	clone size	J gene	CDR3 protein	CDR3 DNA
TRBV6-1	.	.	TRBJ2-3	CASSTKSHTDTQYF	TGTGCCAGCAGTACTAAGTCGCACACAGATACGCAGTATTTT
TRBV28	.	.	TRBJ1-2	CASSLKAHGFLYGYTF	TGTGCCAGCAGTCTAAAGGCCCACGGCTTTTTATATGGCTACACCTTC
TRBV7-9	TRBD2	.	TRBJ2-1	CASSFQLAGVNEQFF	TGTGCCAGCAGCTTTCAACTAGCGGGAGTCAATGAGCAGTTCTTC
TRBV6-1	TRBD1	.	TRBJ2-7	CASRRTGPYEQYF	TGTGCCAGCAGGAGGACAGGTCCCTACGAGCAGTACTTC
TRBV6-5	.	.	TRBJ1-3	CASSRAHSSGNTIYF	TGTGCCAGCAGCCGGGCCCACTCTTCTGGAAACACCATATATTTT
TRBV11-3	TRBD1	.	TRBJ1-3	CASSYQGAEGNTIYF	TGTGCCAGCAGCTATCAGGGGGCGGAAGGAAACACCATATATTTT
TRBV19	TRBD1	.	TRBJ1-4	CASSGGQGNEKLFF	TGTGCCAGTAGTGGTGGACAGGGAAATGAAAAACTGTTTTTT
TRBV28	.	.	TRBJ2-5	CASFGGVGETQYF	TGTGCCAGCTTCGGAGGGGTCGGAGAGACCCAGTACTTC
TRBV12-5	.	few	TRBJ1-5	CASGLGDRNQPQHF	TGTGCTAGTGGTTTGGGCGACAGGAATCAGCCCCAGCATTTT
TRBV7-8	TRBD1	.	TRBJ2-7	CASSLGDRGSGEQYF	TGTGCCAGCAGCTTAGGGGACAGGGGCAGTGGAGAGCAGTACTTC
TRBV5-6	TRBD1	.	TRBJ1-4	CASNRDRGRVDEKLFF	TGTGCCAGCAACCGGGACAGGGGGCGAGTAGATGAAAAACTGTTTTTT
TRBV10-2	.	.	TRBJ2-1	CASSPSRLLSYNEQFF	TGCGCCAGCAGCCCCTCCCGGCTTCTATCCTACAATGAGCAGTTCTTC
TRBV7-2	TRBD1	.	TRBJ1-6	CASSLEAGGGPPLHF	TGTGCCAGCAGCTTAGAGGCAGGGGGTGGTCCACCCCTCCACTTT
TRBV5-6	.	.	TRBJ1-5	CASSLGGGGRNQPQHF	TGTGCCAGCAGCTTGGGGGGAGGAGGGCGGAATCAGCCCCAGCATTTT
TRBV11-3	TRBD2	.	TRBJ2-7	CASSRSGSTYEQYF	TGTGCCAGCAGCCGAAGCGGGAGTACCTACGAGCAGTACTTC
TRBV9	.	.	TRBJ2-5	CASSVEAGETQYF	TGTGCCAGCAGCGTAGAGGCGGGAGAGACCCAGTACTTC
TRBV2	.	.	TRBJ2-7	CASRDTYEQYF	TGTGCCAGCAGGGACACCTACGAGCAGTACTTC
TRBV9	TRBD1	.	TRBJ1-6	CASSAYRGLNSPLHF	TGTGCCAGCAGCGCCTACAGGGGCTTAAATTCACCCCTCCACTTT
TRBV5-4	.	.	TRBJ2-3	CASSLRADTQYF	TGTGCCAGCAGCTTACGGGCAGATACGCAGTATTTT
TRBV30	.	.	TRBJ1-1	CAWSVGPLGGTEAFF	TGTGCCTGGAGTGTAGGTCCTCTCGGGGGCACTGAAGCTTTCTTT
TRBV6-1	.	.	TRBJ1-1	CASSDGTANTEAFF	TGTGCCAGCAGTGACGGGACGGCGAACACTGAAGCTTTCTTT
TRBV15	.	.	TRBJ1-5	CATRKAQLSNQPQHF	TGTGCCACCAGAAAGGCGCAGTTGAGCAATCAGCCCCAGCATTTT
TRBV5-1	.	once	TRBJ1-2	CASSLDGWYGYTF	TGCGCCAGCAGCTTGGATGGTTGGTATGGCTACACCTTC
TRBV4-1	.	few	TRBJ1-2	CASSQATGSNYGYTF	TGCGCCAGCAGCCAAGCCACAGGGAGTAACTATGGCTACACCTTC
TRBV6-1	.	.	TRBJ2-7	CASSRGAMSYEQYF	TGTGCCAGCAGTCGAGGGGCGATGTCCTACGAGCAGTACTTC
TRBV5-1	.	.	TRBJ1-3	CASSEAGASGNTIYF	TGCGCCAGCAGCGAGGCCGGAGCGTCTGGAAACACCATATATTTT
TRBV29-1	TRBD1	.	TRBJ1-2	CSFSTGDNYGYTF	TGCAGCTTTTCGACAGGGGATAACTATGGCTACACCTTC
TRBV9	.	.	TRBJ1-1	CASSVGIGQKNTEAFF	TGTGCCAGCAGCGTAGGCATAGGACAAAAGAACACTGAAGCTTTCTTT
TRBV27	.	once	TRBJ1-2	CASSFRQGFYGYTF	TGTGCCAGCAGTTTTCGACAAGGCTTCTATGGCTACACCTTC
TRBV4-1	TRBD2	.	TRBJ2-1	CASSQAPLAGGPQRSYNEQFF	TGCGCCAGCAGCCAAGCCCCCCTAGCGGGAGGGCCACAGAGGTCCTACAATGAGCAGTTCTTC
TRBV10-3	TRBD1	.	TRBJ1-2	CAIMNGTGKNGYTF	TGTGCCATCATGAACGGGACAGGGAAGAATGGCTACACCTTC
TRBV7-2	TRBD1	.	TRBJ1-6	CASSLALGRDRSSYNSPLHF	TGTGCCAGCAGCTTAGCGTTAGGTAGGGACAGGAGCTCCTATAATTCACCCCTCCACTTT
TRBV6-5	.	once	TRBJ1-1	CASSSTGGGYEAFF	TGTGCCAGCAGTTCCACGGGGGGAGGCTATGAAGCTTTCTTT
TRBV7-2	.	.	TRBJ2-5	CASSLVGGAETQYF	TGTGCCAGCAGCTTAGTCGGGGGCGCAGAGACCCAGTACTTC
TRBV19	TRBD1	.	TRBJ2-7	CASSIGKPGQGYEQYF	TGTGCCAGTAGTATTGGGAAACCGGGACAGGGTTACGAGCAGTACTTC
TRBV7-9	.	.	TRBJ1-2	CASSSVSITDYGYTF	TGTGCCAGCAGTTCTGTCTCCATAACTGACTATGGCTACACCTTC
TRBV19	.	once	TRBJ2-5	CASSILGETQYF	TGTGCCAGTAGTATTCTCGGGGAGACCCAGTACTTC
TRBV10-1	TRBD2	.	TRBJ2-1	CASSGRLAGPRNEQFF	TGCGCCAGCAGTGGCAGACTAGCGGGCCCTCGAAATGAGCAGTTCTTC
TRBV9	TRBD1	.	TRBJ2-2	CASSAQGVSGELFF	TGTGCCAGCAGCGCCCAGGGGGTATCCGGGGAGCTGTTTTTT
TRBV5-1	.	.	TRBJ1-1	CASSLAEGEAFF	TGCGCCAGCAGCTTGGCCGAGGGAGAAGCTTTCTTT
TRBV19	TRBD1	.	TRBJ2-5	CATYDRAKTQYF	TGTGCCACCTACGACAGGGCAAAGACCCAGTACTTC
TRBV18	TRBD2	once	TRBJ2-5	CASSGGLADQETQYF	TGTGCCAGCTCAGGAGGACTAGCGGACCAAGAGACCCAGTACTTC
TRBV14	.	.	TRBJ1-3	CASSLGAGVYTIYF	TGTGCCAGCAGCCTCGGGGCAGGGGTGTACACCATATATTTT
TRBV27	TRBD2	.	TRBJ2-7	CASSLLIGLAGAQQYF	TGTGCCAGCAGTTTACTAATCGGGCTAGCGGGAGCACAGCAGTACTTC
TRBV5-1	TRBD1	.	TRBJ2-1	CASSLTLGSGGEQFF	TGCGCCAGCAGCTTAACCCTAGGCTCAGGGGGTGAGCAGTTCTTC
TRBV5-1	TRBD2	.	TRBJ2-7	CASSLAGLASDEQYF	TGCGCCAGCAGCTTGGCCGGACTAGCGTCCGACGAGCAGTACTTC
TRBV19	TRBD1	.	TRBJ2-7	CASSAGTGPYEQYF	TGTGCCAGTAGTGCCGGGACAGGGCCCTACGAGCAGTACTTC
TRBV7-9	.	.	TRBJ2-5	CASSLWARYQETQYF	TGTGCCAGCAGCTTATGGGCGCGTTATCAAGAGACCCAGTACTTC
TRBV7-2	TRBD1	once	TRBJ1-2	CASSKLRQGDDGYTF	TGTGCCAGCAGCAAATTGAGACAGGGAGATGATGGCTACACCTTC
TRBV19	TRBD1	.	TRBJ1-2	CASSISSTGGYGYTF	TGTGCCAGTAGTATTTCGAGTACAGGGGGGTATGGCTACACCTTC
TRBV4-3	.	.	TRBJ2-2	CASSQISQAGELFF	TGCGCCAGCAGCCAAATTAGCCAGGCAGGGGAGCTGTTTTTT
TRBV6-1	.	once	TRBJ1-4	CASSGRSSTNEKLFF	TGTGCCAGCAGTGGGCGGTCCTCGACTAATGAAAAACTGTTTTTT
TRBV4-3	.	.	TRBJ1-2	CASSQERGASSVGGYTF	TGCGCCAGCAGCCAAGAAAGGGGGGCCTCTTCTGTGGGCGGCTACACCTTC